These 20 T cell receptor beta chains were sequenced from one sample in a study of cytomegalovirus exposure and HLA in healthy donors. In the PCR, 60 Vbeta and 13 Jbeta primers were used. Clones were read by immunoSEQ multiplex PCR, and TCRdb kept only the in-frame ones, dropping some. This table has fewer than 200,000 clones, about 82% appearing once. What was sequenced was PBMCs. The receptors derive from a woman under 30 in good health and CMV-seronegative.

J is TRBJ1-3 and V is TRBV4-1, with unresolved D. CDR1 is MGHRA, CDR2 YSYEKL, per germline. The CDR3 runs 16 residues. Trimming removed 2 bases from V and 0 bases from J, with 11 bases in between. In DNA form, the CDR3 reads TGCGCCAGCAGCCAACTCGGTAGAACCTCTGGAAACACCATATATTTT. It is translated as CASSQLGRTSGNTIYF.

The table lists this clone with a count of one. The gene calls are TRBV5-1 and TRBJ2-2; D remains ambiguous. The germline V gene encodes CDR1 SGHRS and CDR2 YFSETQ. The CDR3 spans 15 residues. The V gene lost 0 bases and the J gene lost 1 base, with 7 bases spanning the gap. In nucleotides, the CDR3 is TGCGCCAGCAGCTTGGCACTCCGGAACACCGGGGAGCTGTTTTTT. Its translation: CASSLALRNTGELFF.

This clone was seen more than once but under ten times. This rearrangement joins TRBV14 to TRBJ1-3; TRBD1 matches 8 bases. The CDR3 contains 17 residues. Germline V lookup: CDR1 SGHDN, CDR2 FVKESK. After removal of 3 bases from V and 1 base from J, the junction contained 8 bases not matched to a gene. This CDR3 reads CASSHVTRTGSGNTIYF. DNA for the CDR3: TGTGCCAGCAGCCATGTTACAAGGACAGGGTCTGGAAACACCATATATTTT. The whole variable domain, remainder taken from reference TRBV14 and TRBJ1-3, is EAGVTQFPSHSVIEKGQTVTLRCDPISGHDNLYWYRRVMGKEIKFLLHFVKESKQDESGMPNNRFLAERTGGTYSTLKVQPAELEDSGVYFCASSHVTRTGSGNTIYFGEGSWLTVV.

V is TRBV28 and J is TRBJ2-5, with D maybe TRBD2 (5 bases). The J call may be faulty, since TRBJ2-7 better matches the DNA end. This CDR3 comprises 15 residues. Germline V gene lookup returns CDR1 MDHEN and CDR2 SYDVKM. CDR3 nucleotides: TGTGCCACCAACCGGGGAGTGGACGGCCCCTACGAGCAGTACTTC. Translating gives CATNRGVDGPYEQYF.

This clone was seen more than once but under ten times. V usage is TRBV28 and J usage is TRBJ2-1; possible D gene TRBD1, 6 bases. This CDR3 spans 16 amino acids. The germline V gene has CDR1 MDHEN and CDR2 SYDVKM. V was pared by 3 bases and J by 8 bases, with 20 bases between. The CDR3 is CASSFPPGQRSYEQFF. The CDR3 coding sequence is TGTGCCAGCAGTTTCCCCCCGGGACAACGTTCCTATGAGCAGTTCTTC.

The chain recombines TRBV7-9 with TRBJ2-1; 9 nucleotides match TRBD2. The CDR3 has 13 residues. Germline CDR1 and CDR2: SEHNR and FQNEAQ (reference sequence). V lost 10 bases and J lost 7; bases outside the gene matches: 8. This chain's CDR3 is CAMAGLASNEQFF. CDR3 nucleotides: TGTGCCATGGCAGGACTAGCGTCGAATGAGCAGTTCTTC. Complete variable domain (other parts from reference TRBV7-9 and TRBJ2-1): DTGVSQNPRHKITKRGQNVTFRCDPISEHNRLYWYRQTLGQGPEFLTYFQNEAQLEKSRLLSDRFSAERPKGSFSTLEIQRTEQGDSAMYLCAMAGLASNEQFFGPGTRLTVL.

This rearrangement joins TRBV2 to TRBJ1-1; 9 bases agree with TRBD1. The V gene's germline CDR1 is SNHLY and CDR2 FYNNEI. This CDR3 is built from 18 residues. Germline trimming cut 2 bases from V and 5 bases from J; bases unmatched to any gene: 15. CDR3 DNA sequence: TGTGCCAGCAGTGAATCGGGGACAGGGCGTTTCGGGAGGACTGAAGCTTTCTTT. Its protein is CASSESGTGRFGRTEAFF.

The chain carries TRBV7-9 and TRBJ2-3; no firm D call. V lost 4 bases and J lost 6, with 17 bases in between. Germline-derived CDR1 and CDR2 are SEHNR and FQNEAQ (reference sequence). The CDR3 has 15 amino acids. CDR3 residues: CASSYGDGRADTQYF. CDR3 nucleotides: TGTGCCAGCAGCTACGGAGACGGAAGAGCCGATACGCAGTATTTT.

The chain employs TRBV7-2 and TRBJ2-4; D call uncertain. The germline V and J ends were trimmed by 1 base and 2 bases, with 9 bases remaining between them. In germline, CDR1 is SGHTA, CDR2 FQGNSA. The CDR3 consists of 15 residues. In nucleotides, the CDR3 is TGTGCCAGCAGCTTAGGCGGCAGTACCAAAAACATTCAGTACTTC. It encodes CASSLGGSTKNIQYF. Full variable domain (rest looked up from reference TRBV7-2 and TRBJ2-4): GAGVSQSPSNKVTEKGKDVELRCDPISGHTALYWYRQSLGQGLEFLIYFQGNSAPDKSGLPSDRFSAERTGGSVSTLTIQRTQQEDSAVYLCASSLGGSTKNIQYFGAGTRLSVL.

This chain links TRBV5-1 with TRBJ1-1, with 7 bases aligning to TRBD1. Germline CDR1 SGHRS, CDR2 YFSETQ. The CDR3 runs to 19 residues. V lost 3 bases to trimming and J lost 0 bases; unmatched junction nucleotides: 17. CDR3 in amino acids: CASSSAPHEPQGMNTEAFF. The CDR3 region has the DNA TGCGCCAGCAGCTCCGCCCCCCACGAACCACAGGGGATGAACACTGAAGCTTTCTTT.

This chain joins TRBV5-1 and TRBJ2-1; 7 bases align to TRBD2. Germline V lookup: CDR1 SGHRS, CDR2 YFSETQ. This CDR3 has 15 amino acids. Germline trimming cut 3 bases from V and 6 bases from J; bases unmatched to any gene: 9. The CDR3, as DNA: TGCGCCAGCAGCTCCCTAGCGGCCGTGTCCAATGAGCAGTTCTTC. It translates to CASSSLAAVSNEQFF.

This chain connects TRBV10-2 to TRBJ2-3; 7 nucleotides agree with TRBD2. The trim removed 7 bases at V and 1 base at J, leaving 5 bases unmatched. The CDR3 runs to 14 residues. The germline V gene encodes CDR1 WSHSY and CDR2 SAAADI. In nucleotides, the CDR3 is TGCGCCAGCACCATGACTAGCCGCACAGATACGCAGTATTTT. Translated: CASTMTSRTDTQYF.

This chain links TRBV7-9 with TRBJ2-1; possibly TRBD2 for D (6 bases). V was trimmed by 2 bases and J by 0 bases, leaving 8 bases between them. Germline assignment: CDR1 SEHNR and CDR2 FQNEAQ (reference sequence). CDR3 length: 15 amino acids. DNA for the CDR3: TGTGCCAGCAGCTTAATCGGGAGCTCCTACAATGAGCAGTTCTTC. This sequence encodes CASSLIGSSYNEQFF.

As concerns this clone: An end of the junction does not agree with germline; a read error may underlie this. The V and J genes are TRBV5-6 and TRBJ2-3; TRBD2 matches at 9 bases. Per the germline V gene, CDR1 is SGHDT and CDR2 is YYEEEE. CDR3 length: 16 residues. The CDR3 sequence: CTSSLATSGGGDTQYF. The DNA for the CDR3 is TGTACCAGCAGCTTAGCGACTAGCGGAGGGGGGGATACGCAGTATTTT.

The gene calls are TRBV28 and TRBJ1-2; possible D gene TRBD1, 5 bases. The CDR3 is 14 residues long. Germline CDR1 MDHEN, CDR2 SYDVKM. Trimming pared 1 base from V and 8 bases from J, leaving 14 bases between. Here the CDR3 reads CASSLLGPRVGYTF. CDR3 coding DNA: TGTGCCAGCAGTTTATTAGGCCCCAGGGTGGGCTACACCTTC.

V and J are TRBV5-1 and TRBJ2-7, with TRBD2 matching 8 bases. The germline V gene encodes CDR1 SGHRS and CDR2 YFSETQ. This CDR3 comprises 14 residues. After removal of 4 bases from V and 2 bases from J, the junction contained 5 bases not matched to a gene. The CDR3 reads CASSPPGLAYEQYF. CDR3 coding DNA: TGCGCCAGCAGCCCCCCGGGACTAGCCTACGAGCAGTACTTC.

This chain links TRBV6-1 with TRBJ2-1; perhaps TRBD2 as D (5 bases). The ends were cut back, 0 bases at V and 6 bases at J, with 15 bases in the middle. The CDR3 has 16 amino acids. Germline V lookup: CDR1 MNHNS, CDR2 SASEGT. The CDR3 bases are TGTGCCAGCAGTGAAGCGCTAGAGGGCATTCGCAATGAGCAGTTCTTC. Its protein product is CASSEALEGIRNEQFF.

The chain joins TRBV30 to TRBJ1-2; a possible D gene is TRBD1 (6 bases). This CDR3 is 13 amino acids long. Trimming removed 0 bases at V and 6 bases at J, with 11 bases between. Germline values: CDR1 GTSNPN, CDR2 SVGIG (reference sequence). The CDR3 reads CAWSVGGVDGYTF. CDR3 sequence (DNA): TGTGCCTGGAGTGTAGGGGGGGTGGATGGCTACACCTTC. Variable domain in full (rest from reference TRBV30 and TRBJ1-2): SQTIHQWPATLVQPVGSPLSLECTVEGTSNPNLYWYRQAAGRGLQLLFYSVGIGQISSEVPQNLSASRPQDRQFILSSKKLLLSDSGFYLCAWSVGGVDGYTFGSGTRLTVV.

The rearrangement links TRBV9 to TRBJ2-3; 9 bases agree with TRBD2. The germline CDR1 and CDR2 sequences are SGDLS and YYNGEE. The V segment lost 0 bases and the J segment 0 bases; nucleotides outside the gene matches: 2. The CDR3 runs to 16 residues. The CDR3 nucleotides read TGTGCCAGCAGCGTAGACGGGACTAGCAGCACAGATACGCAGTATTTT. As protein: CASSVDGTSSTDTQYF.

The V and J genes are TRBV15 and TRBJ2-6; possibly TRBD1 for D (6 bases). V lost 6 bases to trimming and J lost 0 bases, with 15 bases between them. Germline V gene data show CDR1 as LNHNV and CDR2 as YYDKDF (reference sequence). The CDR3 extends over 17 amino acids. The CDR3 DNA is TGTGCCACCAGGAGCTCAGGGGTAGTCTCTGGGGCCAACGTCCTGACTTTC. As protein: CATRSSGVVSGANVLTF.